The rows below give T cell receptor beta chains drawn from one sample of a study of technical replicates of blood from a few donors. This table comes from immunoSEQ multiplex PCR, and its TCRdb copy is limited to in-frame clones, with some not included. The repertoire consists of around 70,000 clones, with over 85% occurring once and the leading ten covering 0.39%. Material: T cells isolated from PBMCs. These receptors came from a human donor in good health. CDR3s include the opening cysteine and the closing phenylalanine or tryptophan. Each record gives: V gene, J gene, clone size, D gene, CDR3 DNA, CDR3 protein. The D gene is left open where the match is weak. Only some rows state a clone size, as once, few, many or a class for expanded clones.

TRBV27,TRBJ2-1,NA,NA,TGTGCCAGCAGCTCAGGGCCTGAGCAGTTCTTC,CASSSGPEQFF
TRBV5-1,TRBJ2-7,NA,TRBD2,TGCGCCAGCAGCTTGCGCGGGACTAGTATACCCGAGCAGTACTTC,CASSLRGTSIPEQYF
TRBV30,TRBJ1-5,once,NA,TGTGCCTGGAGTTTACATTATAGCAATCAGCCCCAGCATTTT,CAWSLHYSNQPQHF
TRBV19,TRBJ2-7,NA,TRBD1,TGTGCCAGTAGTTGGACAGGGGGCTACGAGCAGTACTTC,CASSWTGGYEQYF
TRBV4-1,TRBJ2-6,NA,TRBD1,TGCGCCAGCAGCCAAGATAGGGGGCAGGCAACTGGGGCCAACGTCCTGACTTTC,CASSQDRGQATGANVLTF
TRBV6-5,TRBJ2-7,NA,TRBD2,TGTGCCAGCAGTTACCGACTAGCGGGAGAGTACGAGCAGTACTTC,CASSYRLAGEYEQYF
TRBV7-3,TRBJ2-6,NA,NA,TGTGCCAGCAGCCAAGGACTATCCTCTGGGGCCAACGTCCTGACTTTC,CASSQGLSSGANVLTF
TRBV6-1,TRBJ2-1,NA,TRBD2,TGTGCCAGCAGAGCGGGAGGGCCGAACAATGAGCAGTTCTTC,CASRAGGPNNEQFF
TRBV5-6,TRBJ2-7,NA,TRBD1,TGTGCCAGCAATCCCGGGACAGGTCTCGGGGAGCAGTACTTC,CASNPGTGLGEQYF
TRBV27,TRBJ2-3,NA,TRBD2,TGTGCCAGCAGGGGGACTAACACAGATACGCAGTATTTT,CASRGTNTDTQYF
TRBV7-7,TRBJ2-2,NA,TRBD2,TGTGCCAGCAGCTTAGCTAGCGGGAGTTTCGGGGAGCTGTTTTTT,CASSLASGSFGELFF
TRBV6-1,TRBJ1-1,NA,TRBD1,TGTGCCAGCAGTTGGGACAGGAGTACTGAAGCTTTCTTT,CASSWDRSTEAFF
TRBV14,TRBJ2-7,NA,TRBD1,TGTGCCAGCAGCCAACAGGGGGCGCCCAACTCCTACGAGCAGTACTTC,CASSQQGAPNSYEQYF
TRBV29-1,TRBJ1-2,NA,TRBD1,TGCAGCGTCTGGGACAGAAACTATGGCTACACCTTC,CSVWDRNYGYTF